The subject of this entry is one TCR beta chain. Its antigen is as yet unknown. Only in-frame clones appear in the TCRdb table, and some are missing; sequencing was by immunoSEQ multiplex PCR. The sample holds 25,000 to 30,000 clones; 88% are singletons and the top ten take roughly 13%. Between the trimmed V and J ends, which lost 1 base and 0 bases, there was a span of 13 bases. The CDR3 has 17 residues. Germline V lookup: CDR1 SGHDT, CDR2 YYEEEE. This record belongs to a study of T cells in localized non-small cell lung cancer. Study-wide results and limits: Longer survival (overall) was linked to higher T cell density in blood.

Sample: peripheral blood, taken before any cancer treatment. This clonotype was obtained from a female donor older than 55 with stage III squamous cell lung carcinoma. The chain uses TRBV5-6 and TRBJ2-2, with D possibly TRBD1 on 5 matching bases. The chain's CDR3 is CASSLIPSGTNTGELFF. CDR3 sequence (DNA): TGTGCCAGCAGCTTGATTCCGTCAGGGACGAACACCGGGGAGCTGTTTTTT.